The 27 T cell receptor beta chains below were found in one sample sequenced in a study of T cells after yellow fever vaccination (dated by TCRdb to between 2018 and 2021). In the paper's terms, the treatment or condition label means: live attenuated yellow fever vaccine strain. Receptors were amplified or captured by 5' RACE. Sequencing used an Illumina HiSeq 2500. The public reads were quality trimmed at Q25 with fastp and then assembled into clones with MiXCR by TCRdb, keeping productive beta chains. Rows with one shared CDR3 protein collapse into an entry with the most common genes and DNA. The sample table contains over 300,000 distinct CDR3 sequences; only one count was recorded for 6.8% of them. 15% to 20% of the sample is held by the ten biggest clonotypes. Sequences were derived from PBMCs, sampled more than 35 days after the first yellow fever vaccination. The receptors originated from a young man who received the YFV17D yellow fever vaccine.

This clonotype occurred many times. The rearrangement joins TRBV21-1 to TRBJ2-7. TRBV21-1 is reported as a pseudogene. The CDR3 sequence is 15 residues long. CDR3 nucleotides: TGTGCCAGCAGCAAAGTTCGAGGACGGACGTACGAGCAGTACGTC. Translation: CASSKVRGRTYEQYV.

The chain carries TRBV7-2 and TRBJ1-5, with a possible D match to TRBD1 (5 bases). The V gene's germline CDR1 is SGHTA and CDR2 FQGNSA. V gave up 5 bases and J gave up 4 bases, with 18 bases separating them. This CDR3 has 16 residues. The CDR3 here is CASSPSGGRGNQPQHF. The CDR3 nucleotides are TGTGCCAGCAGCCCCAGTGGGGGGAGAGGAAATCAGCCCCAGCATTTT. Supplemented by reference TRBV7-2 and TRBJ1-5, the full variable domain reads GAGVSQSPSNKVTEKGKDVELRCDPISGHTALYWYRQSLGQGLEFLIYFQGNSAPDKSGLPSDRFSAERTGGSVSTLTIQRTQQEDSAVYLCASSPSGGRGNQPQHFGDGTRLSIL.

This clonotype was observed a few times. The chain joins TRBV25-1 to TRBJ1-2, with D unresolved. Looked up from germline, CDR1 is MGHDK and CDR2 is SYGVNS. The CDR3 has 13 amino acids. Trimming stripped 4 bases from V and 5 bases from J, with 11 bases between. CDR3 in amino acids: CASSGPVQYGYTF. CDR3 DNA sequence: TGTGCCAGCAGTGGTCCCGTTCAATATGGCTACACCTTC.

V and J are TRBV7-2 and TRBJ2-3; D may be TRBD2 (6 bases). The CDR3 runs 15 residues. The V end lost 1 base, the J end lost 2 bases, and 10 bases lay between the germline ends. Germline CDR1 reads SGHTA; CDR2 reads FQGNSA. CDR3 in DNA: TGTGCCAGCAGCTTAGGGACGGGAGTCACAGATACGCAGTATTTT. Translation: CASSLGTGVTDTQYF.

The rearrangement links TRBV11-1 to TRBJ2-7; TRBD1 might be the D (6 bases). V lost 1 base and J lost 4, with 8 bases in between. The germline V gene has CDR1 SGHAT and CDR2 FQDESV (reference sequence). The CDR3 is made up of 13 amino acids. CDR3 region: CASSLVDSYEQYV. As DNA, the CDR3 is TGTGCCAGCAGCTTAGTGGACAGTTACGAGCAGTACGTC.

In this sample, this clonotype turned up many times. The genes are TRBV5-6 and TRBJ2-1; 8 bases are a match to TRBD1. Looked up from germline, CDR1 is SGHDT and CDR2 is YYEEEE. Unmatched junction bases numbered 6, after V lost 4 bases and J lost 0 bases. The CDR3 totals 16 residues. The CDR3 coding sequence is TGTGCCAGCAGCCCAGGGGGCTCCCTCTCCTACAATGAGCAGTTCTTC. Residues: CASSPGGSLSYNEQFF.

This clonotype was picked up many times. The V gene is TRBV12-3 or TRBV12-4, the J gene TRBJ2-1; 13 nucleotides match TRBD2. This CDR3 comprises 16 residues. With V trimmed by 3 bases and J by 8 bases, 7 bases remained unmatched. CDR3 coding DNA: TGTGCCAGCAGTTTCCGTGTCGGACTAGCGGGGGATGAGCAGTTCTTC. Translated: CASSFRVGLAGDEQFF.

This clonotype was counted between two and nine times. The chain links TRBV5-1 to TRBJ2-5; no clear D gene. The V gene's germline CDR1 is SGHRS and CDR2 YFSETQ. Trimming removed 1 base from V and 5 bases from J, with 12 bases in between. The CDR3 runs to 14 residues. CDR3 DNA sequence: TGCGCCAGCAGCTTGCTTCTCGGTCAGGAGACCCAGTACTTC. Its translation is CASSLLLGQETQYF.

On this clonotype: This may stem from a read error, because a much larger clone lies one nucleotide away. V gene TRBV7-8 combines with J gene TRBJ2-3; D is possibly TRBD1 (6 bases). This CDR3 is built from 15 residues. Germline CDR1 SGHVS, CDR2 FQNEAQ. The DNA of the CDR3 is TGTGCCATCAGCTTAGGGGGACGGTACACAGATACGCAGTATTTT. As protein: CAISLGGRYTDTQYF.

The sample holds many counts of this clonotype. V usage is TRBV6-4 and J usage is TRBJ2-3, with TRBD2 matching over 12 bases. Germline CDR1 and CDR2: MRHNA and SNTAGT. The CDR3 totals 15 residues. V was pared by 4 bases and J by 1 base, with 0 bases of the junction left unmatched. The CDR3 coding sequence is TGTGCCAGCAGTGGGACTAGCGGGGGCACAGATACGCAGTATTTT. This translates into CASSGTSGGTDTQYF.

The chain joins TRBV29-1 to TRBJ1-2; D is undetermined. The germline CDR1 and CDR2 sequences are SQVTM and ANQGSEA. V lost 3 bases and J lost 3, with 11 bases in between. This CDR3 has 13 residues. In DNA, the CDR3 is TGCAGCGTTGACCGGCCCGAAGACTATGGCTACACCTTC. As protein: CSVDRPEDYGYTF.

In this sample, this clonotype turned up a few times. The rearrangement links TRBV4-3 to TRBJ2-2; D may be TRBD1 or TRBD2 (6 bases each). Germline V gene data show CDR1 as LGHNA and CDR2 as YSLEER. V dropped 4 bases and J dropped 1 base, with 13 bases sitting between them. This CDR3 spans 16 amino acids. The CDR3 DNA follows: TGCGCCAGCAGCCCAGAGGGGGGACAGAACACCGGGGAGCTGTTTTTT. Its protein is CASSPEGGQNTGELFF.

The table lists this clonotype with many counts. V is TRBV5-1 and J is TRBJ2-1; 8 positions match TRBD2. The CDR3 spans 13 residues. The V gene's germline CDR1 is SGHRS and CDR2 YFSETQ. J was trimmed by 6 bases and V by 4 bases; bases with no gene match: 3. CDR3 in DNA: TGCGCCAGCAGCCGGGGGGGGAGCAATGAGCAGTTCTTC. It codes for CASSRGGSNEQFF.

The chain carries TRBV4-1 and TRBJ2-1; D may be TRBD1 (7 bases). With 0 bases removed from V and 9 bases from J, the gap between germline ends came to 15 bases. This CDR3 comprises 15 residues. Germline V gene lookup returns CDR1 MGHRA and CDR2 YSYEKL. The CDR3 bases are TGCGCCAGCAGCCAAGATCCGGAGGGGGCTACTGAGCAGTTCTTC. Protein product: CASSQDPEGATEQFF.

This clonotype was seen repeatedly, ten times or more. Without the conserved terminal phenylalanine or tryptophan, this CDR3 likely stems from a read error. It is unclear where the CDR3 begins or ends on the DNA, so no DNA is shown, and the CDR3 is as TCRdb lists it. The gene calls are TRBV23-1 and TRBJ2-1; TRBD1 is the table's D call, not checked against the DNA. TRBV23-1 is labeled an ORF, and its function is uncertain. The CDR3 numbers 9 amino acids, ends counted. The CDR3 loop reads CASTLTGPL.

V usage is TRBV5-4 and J usage is TRBJ2-7, with D possibly TRBD2 on 7 matching bases. V lost 1 base, J lost 5 bases, and 13 bases lay in between. The germline gives CDR1 SGHNT, CDR2 YYREEE (reference sequence). CDR3 size: 14 residues. The CDR3 DNA sequence: TGTGCCAGCAGCTTGCGGGGGGCGCGTAACGAGCAGTACGTC. Translating gives CASSLRGARNEQYV.

This clonotype occurred many times. CDR3 sequence reads: CASSPRQGRGEQYV. CDR3 coding DNA: TGTGCCAGCAGCCCCCGACAGGGTCGCGGCGAGCAGTACGTC. V gene TRBV7-2 combines with J gene TRBJ2-7, with 7 bases lining up with TRBD1. The CDR3 consists of 14 residues. The V segment lost 5 bases and the J segment 6 bases; nucleotides outside the gene matches: 10. In germline, CDR1 is SGHTA, CDR2 FQGNSA.

The J gene is TRBJ1-5, the V gene TRBV6-2 or TRBV6-3, with a tentative D call TRBD1 (5 bases). This CDR3 is built from 16 residues. V was pared by 2 bases and J by 6 bases, with 17 bases between. Germline V lookup: CDR1 MNHEY, CDR2 SVGEGT. This chain's CDR3 is CASSYRAGLLFQPQHF. DNA for the CDR3: TGTGCCAGCAGTTACAGGGCAGGGCTTTTGTTTCAGCCCCAGCATTTT.

The sample holds a few counts of this clonotype. V gene TRBV20-1 combines with J gene TRBJ1-5, with TRBD1 matching over 7 bases. Germline V CDR1 and CDR2: DFQATT, SNEGSKA (reference sequence). The CDR3 is 15 amino acids. V dropped 4 bases and J dropped 2; count of bases not matched to a gene: 8. The CDR3 DNA reads TGCAGTGCTACACCAGGGGGGATGGGCAATCAGCCCCAGCATTTT. Residues: CSATPGGMGNQPQHF.

Ten or more counts support this clonotype. J is TRBJ2-4 and V is TRBV5-1; perhaps TRBD2 as D (5 bases). V was trimmed by 4 bases and J by 3 bases, leaving 17 bases between them. The CDR3 length is 16 residues. CDR1 is SGHRS and CDR2 is YFSETQ in the germline V gene. Here the CDR3 reads CASSGLGDAVKNIQYF. Written as DNA, the CDR3 is TGCGCCAGCAGCGGCCTCGGGGATGCCGTCAAAAACATTCAGTACTTC.

The J gene is TRBJ1-2, the V gene TRBV5-1; D might be TRBD1 (6 bases). The CDR3 extends over 15 amino acids. CDR1 is SGHRS, CDR2 YFSETQ, per germline. V lost 1 base and J 2 bases, leaving 12 bases between the germline ends. CDR3 sequence: CASSLNRGLNYGYTF. Written as DNA, the CDR3 is TGCGCCAGCAGCTTGAATAGGGGGTTAAACTATGGCTACACCTTC.

In this sample, this clonotype turned up a few times. V gene TRBV12-3 or TRBV12-4 combines with J gene TRBJ2-7, with no clear D. The CDR3 extends over 11 amino acids. The V and J ends lost 5 bases and 5 bases respectively, with 7 bases between them. CDR3 bases: TGTGCCAGCAGTGTAACAGACGAGCAGTACTTC. Amino acids: CASSVTDEQYF.

The CDR3 nucleotides are TGCGCCAGCAGCCAACCCCCCGGGACAGGGGCTGAAGATAACTATGGCTACACCTTC. Its translation is CASSQPPGTGAEDNYGYTF. The chain has TRBV4-3 and TRBJ1-2; 10 nucleotides agree with TRBD1. After removal of 2 bases from V and 1 base from J, the junction contained 13 bases not matched to a gene. The V gene's germline CDR1 is LGHNA and CDR2 YSLEER. The CDR3 has 19 residues.

To note about this clonotype: This could be a read error, since a much larger clone is one nucleotide away. The V gene is TRBV20-1, the J gene TRBJ2-3, with D maybe TRBD2 (6 bases). The ends were cut back, 5 bases at V and 11 bases at J, with 14 bases in the middle. Germline CDR1 DFQATT, CDR2 SNEGSKA (reference sequence). CDR3 size: 11 residues. This CDR3 reads CSAEPGVRQYF. The CDR3 nucleotides are TGCAGTGCTGAGCCGGGGGTCCGGCAGTATTTT.

The genes are TRBV4-2 and TRBJ2-3, with D perhaps given as TRBD1 or TRBD2 (6 bases each). From germline, CDR1 is LGHNA and CDR2 YNFKEQ. V was pared by 0 bases and J by 3 bases, with 13 bases between. This CDR3 is built from 16 residues. The CDR3 spells CASSQDVTGATDTQYF. CDR3 bases: TGTGCCAGCAGCCAAGATGTGACGGGGGCAACAGATACGCAGTATTTT.

The J gene is TRBJ2-3, the V gene TRBV18, with a weak D call TRBD1 (6 bases). The germline CDR1 and CDR2 sequences are KGHSH and LQKENI. This CDR3 spans 14 amino acids. Trimming removed 3 bases at V and 2 bases at J, with 9 bases between. CDR3 sequence reads: CASSPAGDTDTQYF. CDR3 DNA sequence: TGTGCCAGCTCACCCGCAGGGGACACAGATACGCAGTATTTT.

V and J are TRBV5-6 and TRBJ2-3, with 13 nucleotides matching TRBD2. The germline gives CDR1 SGHDT, CDR2 YYEEEE. V was pared by 3 bases and J by 3 bases, with 10 bases of the junction left unmatched. The CDR3 loop spans 18 amino acids. The DNA for the CDR3 is TGTGCCAGCAGCTCCACTAGCGGGGGGGCAGGAGTTACAGATACGCAGTATTTT. This sequence encodes CASSSTSGGAGVTDTQYF.